This T cell receptor (beta chain) was retrieved from a study of blood T cell repertoires in COVID-19 (TCRdb year 2020). Notes on the research overall: Samples covering the acute and convalescent phases of COVID-19 were provided by collaborators in the United States, Italy and Spain. Where available, HLA class I and class II types were taken from metadata supplied by the sample provider and were not determined by assay-based typing. Samples were obtained from the ongoing ImmuneRACE study (first 160 participants) and from roughly 1,300 subjects provided by 6 global collaborators. A de-identified subject ID, COVID-19 status, age in years and sex were almost always included in the sample metadata. The repertoires were released in a freely available public database meant as a resource for research on the immune response to SARS-CoV-2. The prospective study material was composed of cDNA or gDNA derived from T cells, B-cell-depleted T cells, or PBMCs. Deeply sampled blood TCRbeta repertoires from subjects exposed to, actively infected with, or recovered from COVID-19 were included in the dataset. Findings and caveats that apply to the study as a whole: How much clinical and demographic metadata was included differed by source and by participant, and the metadata was provided uncurated.

In regard to this clone: Its antigen is still unknown. Base qualities are not provided; no much larger clone lies one nucleotide away.

The immunoSEQ Assay, a bias-controlled multiplex PCR, was used to amplify TCRbeta CDR3 regions from genomic DNA. The study's processing was this. Within the assay, amplification of reference gene primers was used to estimate how many nucleated cells each sample contained. To quantify the absolute abundance of each unique TCRbeta CDR3 rearrangement, sequence reads were collapsed and filtered. Productive Simpson clonality was computed per sample as the square root of Simpson's diversity index over productive rearrangements. Sourced from immuneACCESS, this table was stored by TCRdb with only in-frame sequences that have V and J called. A share of the clones is absent; for the studies checked, an unresolved V gene accounts for under half, and the remainder has no known explanation. V, J and clone size derive from that table, while D and trimming were established from the DNA sequence. Here the sample has 190,000 or so clones; about 81% occur a single time. The top ten clones comprise about 12% of the sample.

V is clipped by 7 bases and J by 0 bases, and the sequence between their germline boundaries is 10 bases long. The CDR3 sequence holds 14 residues, the cysteine and phenylalanine included. The read is trimmed to its CDR3 DNA, 42 bases read in frame from base 1. The germline V gene encodes CDR1 SGHNT and CDR2 YENEEA. At one collaborating source in Seattle, patients were enrolled during active infection and were followed longitudinally through the course of disease. Collaborating institutions collected whole blood in K2EDTA tubes following their own protocols. For TCRbeta analysis, collaborator samples were shipped as frozen whole blood, as isolated PBMCs, or as DNA extracted from either sample type.

This TCR was sampled from a woman older than 75 with COVID-19, enrolled during active disease. Material: peripheral blood. The sequence links TRBV11-3 to TRBJ1-3; D gene: possibly TRBD1, on 5 matching bases. The encoded CDR3 is CASTTGNSGNTIYF. DNA sequence: TGTGCCAGCACAACAGGCAACTCTGGAAACACCATATATTTT. Where the CDR3 stops, the reference TRBV11-3 and TRBJ1-3 genes take over; the full variable domain is EAGVVQSPRYKIIEKKQPVAFWCNPISGHNTLYWYLQNLGQGPELLIRYENEEAVDDSQLPKDRFSAERLKGVDSTLKIQPAELGDSAVYLCASTTGNSGNTIYFGEGSWLTVV.